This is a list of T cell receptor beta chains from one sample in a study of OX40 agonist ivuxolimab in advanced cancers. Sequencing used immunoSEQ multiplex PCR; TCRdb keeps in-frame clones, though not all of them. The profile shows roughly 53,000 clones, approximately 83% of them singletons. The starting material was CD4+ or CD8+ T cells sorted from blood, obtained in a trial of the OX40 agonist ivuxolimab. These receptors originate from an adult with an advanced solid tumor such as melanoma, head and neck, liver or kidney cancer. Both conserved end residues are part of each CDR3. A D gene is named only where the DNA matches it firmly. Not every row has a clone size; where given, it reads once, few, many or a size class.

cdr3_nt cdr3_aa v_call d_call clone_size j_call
TGTGCCATCAGTGAGCGACAGGAAATCTATGGCTACACCTTC CAISERQEIYGYTF TRBV10-3 . . TRBJ1-2
TGCAGCGTTTTACTATACAAGTCCGCCGGGGAGCTGTTTTTT CSVLLYKSAGELFF TRBV29-1 . . TRBJ2-2
TGTGCCAGCAGTTACTCGAAAGGGGCAGGAACTGAAGCTTTCTTT CASSYSKGAGTEAFF TRBV6-5 . . TRBJ1-1
TGCGCCAGCAGCTTGGACGGCAGGGGAGGGGAAAAACTGTTTTTT CASSLDGRGGEKLFF TRBV5-1 . . TRBJ1-4
TGCGCCAGCAGCCTACCATTGGGGGGACAGGGTAATGAGCAGTTCTTC CASSLPLGGQGNEQFF TRBV5-1 TRBD1 few TRBJ2-1
TGCGCCAGCAGCTCCCGGGACAGGGGGGCCTACGAGCAGTACTTC CASSSRDRGAYEQYF TRBV5-1 TRBD1 . TRBJ2-7
TGTGCCAGTAGTATAGGCAGATACTATGGCTACACCTTC CASSIGRYYGYTF TRBV19 . . TRBJ1-2
TGTGCCAGCAGCCAAGGGGGGACTATTCTAAACATTCAGTACTTC CASSQGGTILNIQYF TRBV14 TRBD2 few TRBJ2-4
TGTGCCACCAGCAGAGACTTGGAAGGTTCGTTAGGCTACACCTTC CATSRDLEGSLGYTF TRBV15 . . TRBJ1-2
TGTGCCAGCAGACCCCCCGGGACCATCAACACAGATACGCAGTATTTT CASRPPGTINTDTQYF TRBV2 . few TRBJ2-3
TGTGCCAGCACCAAGGACCTCTACGAGCAGTACTTC CASTKDLYEQYF TRBV6-6 . . TRBJ2-7
TGTGCCAGCACTTGGGGCTACGAGCAGTACTTC CASTWGYEQYF TRBV5-5 . . TRBJ2-7
TGTGCCTGGAGTGTACAGGGGCAGCCCCAGCATTTT CAWSVQGQPQHF TRBV30 TRBD1 . TRBJ1-5
TGTGCCTGGAGTGTAGAGAGTCGGTATGGCTACACCTTC CAWSVESRYGYTF TRBV30 . . TRBJ1-2
TGTGCCAGCAGTCTACGCCTAGCGGGGGCAGATACGCAGTATTTT CASSLRLAGADTQYF TRBV6-1 TRBD2 . TRBJ2-3
TGTGCCAGCTCACCATCGGACGGGGCAACTAATGAAAAACTGTTTTTT CASSPSDGATNEKLFF TRBV18 . few TRBJ1-4
TGTGCCAGCAGCCAAGATCTAGGGGGATCTGGTTCACCCCTCCACTTT CASSQDLGGSGSPLHF TRBV5-4 . . TRBJ1-6
TGCAGCGTTGTCCGGGCCACTGAAGCTTTCTTT CSVVRATEAFF TRBV29-1 . . TRBJ1-1
TGTGCCAGCAGAATCGGACTAGCTACGGGAGGCACAGATACGCAGTATTTT CASRIGLATGGTDTQYF TRBV4-2 TRBD2 . TRBJ2-3
TGTGCCAGCAGTTACCCAACCACAGGACAGCAGTTCTTC CASSYPTTGQQFF TRBV6-5 . . TRBJ2-1
TGTGCCAGCAGCCCGAACACAGATACGCAGTATTTT CASSPNTDTQYF TRBV7-2 . once TRBJ2-3
TGTGCCAGCAGAGCAGGGTATGGTGGTGAAGCTTTCTTT CASRAGYGGEAFF TRBV2 . . TRBJ1-1
TGTGCCAGCAGCGTAGTGACTAGCGGTTACAATGAGCAGTTCTTC CASSVVTSGYNEQFF TRBV9 TRBD2 . TRBJ2-1
TGTGCCAGCTCACCAACAAACAGGGTGGTCTACGAGCAGTACTTC CASSPTNRVVYEQYF TRBV18 . . TRBJ2-7
TGTGCCAGCAGCCCCGGCGGCGGGGGGGGAAATACGCAGTATTTT CASSPGGGGGNTQYF TRBV7-3 TRBD2 . TRBJ2-3
TGCGCCAGCAGCTTGGGAGGAGTAACAGAGACCCAGTACTTC CASSLGGVTETQYF TRBV5-1 . . TRBJ2-5
TGTGCAAGTGGCTCGGGGGGCACCGGGGAGCTGTTTTTT CASGSGGTGELFF TRBV12-2 . . TRBJ2-2
TGCGCCAGCAGGAAAGATCCTCGATCGGGACAGCGGAGTGAAGCTTTCTTT CASRKDPRSGQRSEAFF TRBV4-1 TRBD1 . TRBJ1-1